Listed below are T cell receptor beta chains from one sample, sequenced in a study of T cells in Graves' hyperthyroidism and ophthalmopathy. TCRdb independently ran MiXCR on the multiplex PCR reads; one entry per CDR3 protein. The data contain around 250,000 distinct CDR3 sequences, approximately 25% of them singletons. The sequencing sample was made of blood. These receptors originate from a woman between 40 and 55 years old with Graves' ophthalmopathy. The CDR3 runs from the conserved cysteine through the conserved F or W. The D gene is left open where the match is weak. Not all rows give a size; the values are once, few, many and, for expanded clones, a class.

>TRBJ2-5|many|TRBV15|TRBD1
TGTGCCACCAGCAGAGAGAGGACAGGGAGCGAGACCCAGTACTTC
CATSRERTGSETQYF
>TRBJ1-1|many|TRBV19|.
TGTGCCAGTAGCCAGGTTTGGAACACTGAAGCTTTCTTT
CASSQVWNTEAFF
>TRBJ2-5|many|TRBV29-1|TRBD2
TGCAGCGTGGACGGACTAGCGGGAGAACCCCCCCAAGAGACCCAGTACTTC
CSVDGLAGEPPQETQYF
>TRBJ1-1|many|TRBV10-3|.
TGTGCCATCAGTGAGGCAGCCAACACTGAAGCTTTCTTT
CAISEAANTEAFF
>TRBJ2-1|many|TRBV5-1|TRBD2
TGCGCCAGCAGCCTCGGGACTAGCGGTTACAATGAGCAGTTCTTC
CASSLGTSGYNEQFF
>TRBJ2-7|.|TRBV5-1|TRBD2
TGCGCCAGCAGTGGTCTAGCGGGAGGCGAGCAGTACTTC
CASSGLAGGEQYF
>TRBJ2-5|many|TRBV9|.
TGTGCCAGCAGCGGACTAGTACAAGAGACCCAGTACTTC
CASSGLVQETQYF
>TRBJ2-2|.|TRBV6-2/TRBV6-3|TRBD2
TGTGCCAGCAACCCACTCCGACTAGCGGCTGACACCGGGGAGCTGTTTTTT
CASNPLRLAADTGELFF
>TRBJ2-5|.|TRBV7-2|TRBD2
TGTGCCAGCAGCCCCCGGGCCGGGAGGTCAGAGACCCAGTACTTC
CASSPRAGRSETQYF
>TRBJ2-5|.|TRBV7-8|.
TGTGCCAGCAGCCTAACCCTCACGTTCCAAGAGACCCAGTACTTC
CASSLTLTFQETQYF
>TRBJ2-2|many|TRBV7-6|TRBD1
TGTGCCAGCAGGAAACAGGGGACGAACACCGGGGAGCTGTTTTTT
CASRKQGTNTGELFF